This passage covers 7 T cell receptor beta chains from one sample sequenced in a study of post-analysis software for immune sequencing data. Unique molecular identifiers tagged the TCR beta cDNA libraries. Each CDR3 protein gets one entry after TCRdb re-called the PCR reads with MiXCR. The sample holds under 200,000 distinct CDR3 sequences, about 37% seen once. Sequencing used blood, obtained after autologous hematopoietic stem cell transplantation. The source is a girl aged 10 to 17 with multiple sclerosis.

The table lists this clonotype with a few counts. The chain carries TRBV20-1 and TRBJ2-1; 9 bases are a match to TRBD2. Germline CDR1 reads DFQATT; CDR2 reads SNEGSKA (reference sequence). V shed 1 base, J shed 8 bases, and the junction held 12 bases outside the gene matches. This CDR3 region has 16 residues. CDR3 sequence (DNA): TGCAGTGCTAGAGTTGACCCTAGCGGGATAGGGGATGAGCAGTTCTTC. It encodes CSARVDPSGIGDEQFF.

This chain connects TRBV18 to TRBJ2-5; D is uncertain. The CDR3 has 15 amino acids. Germline lookup yields CDR1 KGHSH and CDR2 LQKENI. With 1 base removed from V and 3 bases from J, the gap between germline ends came to 12 bases. The CDR3: CASSPLSREKETQYF. The CDR3 nucleotides are TGTGCCAGCTCACCACTGTCTAGAGAGAAAGAGACCCAGTACTTC.

The rearrangement uses TRBV12-3 or TRBV12-4 and TRBJ1-2; D uncertain. The V and J ends lost 6 bases and 0 bases respectively, with 5 bases between them. The CDR3 runs to 12 residues. The CDR3 bases are TGTGCCAGCAGGGAAGCTAACTATGGCTACACCTTC. Its translation: CASREANYGYTF.

This clonotype was observed a few times. The V call is TRBV7-3, the J call TRBJ2-1, with D unclear. This CDR3 region has 15 residues. V dropped 4 bases and J dropped 1 base, with 11 bases sitting between them. Germline values: CDR1 SGHTA, CDR2 FQGTGA. CDR3 residues: CASSSIRISYNEQFF. The CDR3 coding sequence is TGTGCCAGCAGCTCTATCAGGATATCCTACAATGAGCAGTTCTTC.

This clonotype was found a few times. Here the CDR3 DNA reads TGCAGTGCTAGAGACGGGGCGACTAGCAATCAGCCCCAGCATTTT. Residues: CSARDGATSNQPQHF. This chain joins TRBV20-1 and TRBJ1-5; perhaps TRBD1 as D (5 bases). V was clipped by 0 bases and J by 0 bases, with 9 bases between them. This CDR3 is 15 amino acids long. CDR1 is DFQATT, CDR2 SNEGSKA, per germline (reference sequence).

This clonotype turned up a few times. The rearrangement joins TRBV6-5 to TRBJ1-5; 11 bases are shared with TRBD1. The CDR3 spans 19 residues. J was trimmed by 11 bases and V by 0 bases; bases with no gene match: 18. Germline CDR1 MNHEY, CDR2 SVGAGI. This CDR3 is CASSYSGQGAAKGIEAQHF. The DNA for the CDR3 is TGTGCCAGCAGTTACTCCGGACAGGGGGCGGCAAAAGGTATCGAGGCCCAGCATTTT.

As regards this clonotype: An end of the junction differs from the germline gene, which may be a read error. CDR3 in amino acids: CASSELTGLPNGCTF. The CDR3 nucleotides are TGTGCCAGCAGTGAACTTACCGGCCTTCCTAATGGCTGCACCTTC. The chain couples TRBV6-1 to TRBJ1-2; D is ambiguous. The germline gives CDR1 MNHNS, CDR2 SASEGT. The CDR3 contains 15 residues.